Shown below are 17 T cell receptor beta chains from a single sample sequenced in a study of blood T cell repertoires in COVID-19. Method: immunoSEQ multiplex PCR; TCRdb's copy keeps in-frame clones and lacks some. This sample has about 380,000 clones; 90% occur once, and the top ten carry around 7%. Sample: peripheral blood. These receptors all come from a man between 18 and 29 years old with active or convalescent COVID-19.

The chain uses TRBV7-2 and TRBJ2-7; 7 bases agree with TRBD1. Trimming cost V 3 bases and J 2 bases; bases outside gene matches: 10. CDR1 and CDR2 from the germline V gene are SGHTA and FQGNSA. The length of the CDR3 is 16 residues. The CDR3 region has the DNA TGTGCCAGCAGCTTTATGACAGGGACCGGCGCCTACGAGCAGTACTTC. Protein: CASSFMTGTGAYEQYF.

The V call is TRBV7-2, the J call TRBJ1-5; weak D call: TRBD1 (6 bases). Germline V lookup: CDR1 SGHTA, CDR2 FQGNSA. The CDR3 consists of 16 residues. Trimming took off 2 bases at V and 1 base at J, with 12 bases between the two ends. The CDR3: CASSLIGGLSNQPQHF. CDR3 bases: TGTGCCAGCAGCTTAATTGGGGGCTTGAGCAATCAGCCCCAGCATTTT.

In DNA, the CDR3 is TGTGCCAGCAGCGCTCTCCGCGGGACGTGGAGCAAAAATTCACCCCTCCACTTT. As protein: CASSALRGTWSKNSPLHF. This sequence joins TRBV21-1 and TRBJ1-6. TRBV21-1 counts as a pseudogene. This CDR3 comprises 18 residues.

CDR3: CSVESSGRASEQYF. The CDR3 DNA sequence: TGCAGCGTTGAGTCTAGCGGGAGGGCGAGCGAGCAGTACTTC. The chain joins TRBV29-1 to TRBJ2-7, with TRBD2 matching over 12 bases. In germline, CDR1 is SQVTM, CDR2 ANQGSEA. The CDR3 length is 14 residues. J lost 6 bases, V lost 3 bases, and 6 bases had no gene match.

The CDR3 coding sequence is TGTGCCAGCAAGGTTGGGGACAGTTGGGTCAATGAGCAGTTCTTC. Protein sequence: CASKVGDSWVNEQFF. The V gene is TRBV2, the J gene TRBJ2-1, with TRBD1 matching 7 bases. The CDR3 length is 15 residues. Germline assignment: CDR1 SNHLY and CDR2 FYNNEI. Germline trimming cut 7 bases from V and 6 bases from J; bases unmatched to any gene: 12. Drawing the rest from reference TRBV2 and TRBJ2-1, the complete variable domain is EPEVTQTPSHQVTQMGQEVILRCVPISNHLYFYWYRQILGQKVEFLVSFYNNEISEKSEIFDDQFSVERPDGSNFTLKIRSTKLEDSAMYFCASKVGDSWVNEQFFGPGTRLTVL.

V gene TRBV7-9 combines with J gene TRBJ1-1, with 11 bases aligning to TRBD1. The V gene's germline CDR1 is SEHNR and CDR2 FQNEAQ (reference sequence). Losses at the gene ends were 5 bases for V and 4 bases for J; bases not matched to a gene: 9. The CDR3 sequence is 16 residues long. CDR3 amino acids: CASSLGTGGPGTEAFF. CDR3 coding DNA: TGTGCCAGCAGCCTGGGGACAGGGGGTCCCGGCACTGAAGCTTTCTTT.

This chain joins TRBV7-6 and TRBJ2-3; D not resolved. This CDR3 has 16 residues. Trimming pared 1 base from V and 5 bases from J, leaving 16 bases between. Germline CDR1 SGHVS, CDR2 FNYEAQ. DNA for the CDR3: TGTGCCAGCAGCTTAGGCCCGGCCGGGTTGATAGATACGCAGTATTTT. This translates into CASSLGPAGLIDTQYF.

CDR3 sequence: CASNQGQGTDTQYF. Written as DNA, the CDR3 is TGTGCCAGCAACCAGGGACAGGGCACAGATACGCAGTATTTT. The chain links TRBV5-6 to TRBJ2-3; 8 bases fit TRBD1. This CDR3 is 14 amino acids long. V lost 6 bases, J lost 1 base, and 4 bases stayed unmatched. The germline V gene encodes CDR1 SGHDT and CDR2 YYEEEE.

The genes are TRBV19 and TRBJ2-5; 9 bases fit TRBD2. In germline, CDR1 is LNHDA, CDR2 SQIVND (reference sequence). The CDR3 length is 18 residues. With V trimmed by 3 bases and J by 2 bases, 13 bases remained unmatched. The CDR3 DNA sequence: TGTGCCAGTAGTATTTCCCCCAGCGGGAGGAGGGAGCAAGAGACCCAGTACTTC. Translation gives CASSISPSGRREQETQYF. Full variable domain (missing parts from reference TRBV19 and TRBJ2-5): DGGITQSPKYLFRKEGQNVTLSCEQNLNHDAMYWYRQDPGQGLRLIYYSQIVNDFQKGDIAEGYSVSREKKESFPLTVTSAQKNPTAFYLCASSISPSGRREQETQYFGPGTRLLVL.

The chain uses TRBV5-5 and TRBJ2-7; 7 nucleotides match TRBD1. The J segment lost 2 bases and the V segment lost 2 bases, leaving 7 bases of the junction unmatched. The CDR3 covers 15 residues. The V gene's germline CDR1 is SGHKS and CDR2 YYEKEE (reference sequence). Written as DNA, the CDR3 is TGTGCCAGCAGCTTAGAACAGGGGCCCACCTACGAGCAGTACTTC. This gives the protein CASSLEQGPTYEQYF.

The chain links TRBV3-1 (or the pseudogene TRBV3-2) to TRBJ2-7; D remains ambiguous. Trimming pared 2 bases from V and 3 bases from J, leaving 5 bases between. CDR3 length: 12 amino acids. Germline lookup yields CDR1 LGHDT and CDR2 YNNKEL (reference sequence). Written as DNA, the CDR3 is TGTGCCAGCAGCCAAACACGCTACGAGCAGTACTTC. It translates to CASSQTRYEQYF.

For this clone: Since a much larger clone is just one base distant, this may be a read error. The gene calls are TRBV6-2 or TRBV6-3 and TRBJ1-2; D might be TRBD1 (5 bases). The ends were cut back, 0 bases at V and 4 bases at J, with 15 bases in the middle. The CDR3 extends over 16 amino acids. CDR1 is MNHEY, CDR2 SVGEGT, per germline. The CDR3 region has the DNA TGTGCCAGCAGTTACTCGTGGATAGGGGCGATCTATGGCTACACCTTC. Encoded protein: CASSYSWIGAIYGYTF.

The J gene is TRBJ1-4, the V gene TRBV4-1; 10 bases line up with TRBD1. V lost 3 bases, J lost 10 bases, and 11 bases stayed unmatched. In germline, CDR1 is MGHRA, CDR2 YSYEKL. The CDR3 totals 16 residues. In DNA, the CDR3 is TGCGCCAGCAGCCAGGCTCCGACAGGGGGCGTTGTAAAACTGTTTTTT. It translates to CASSQAPTGGVVKLFF.

V and J are TRBV19 and TRBJ1-2, with D possibly matching TRBD1 (6 bases). The germline V gene has CDR1 LNHDA and CDR2 SQIVND (reference sequence). V was cut by 4 bases and J by 8 bases, with 17 bases left in between. The CDR3 contains 14 residues. The CDR3 region is CASSKTTGLGGYTF. The CDR3 DNA follows: TGTGCCAGTAGTAAGACAACAGGGTTAGGGGGCTACACCTTC.

The DNA for the CDR3 is TGTGCCAGCAGTCAGGTTGGTGAGCAGTTCTTC. Translating gives CASSQVGEQFF. The gene calls are TRBV6-2 or TRBV6-3 and TRBJ2-1; D unresolved. Germline CDR1 reads MNHEY; CDR2 reads SVGEGT. This CDR3 has 11 amino acids. Trimming pared 5 bases from V and 9 bases from J, leaving 8 bases between.

This chain's CDR3 is CASSSTGSLKGYTF. In DNA form, the CDR3 reads TGTGCCAGCAGTTCGACAGGGTCGTTGAAGGGCTACACCTTC. The J gene is TRBJ1-2, the V gene TRBV6-5; 7 bases match TRBD1. Per germline, CDR1 MNHEY and CDR2 SVGAGI. After removal of 4 bases from V and 8 bases from J, the junction contained 10 bases not matched to a gene. The CDR3 loop spans 14 amino acids.

J is TRBJ1-2 and V is TRBV18; TRBD1 matches at 10 bases. The V segment lost 5 bases and the J segment 8 bases; nucleotides outside the gene matches: 14. CDR1 is KGHSH and CDR2 is LQKENI in the germline V gene. The CDR3 spans 16 residues. The CDR3 reads CASSTGTGEKNGGYTF. CDR3 DNA: TGTGCCAGCTCAACCGGGACAGGGGAAAAGAATGGCGGCTACACCTTC.